This T cell receptor (beta chain) is drawn from a study of cytomegalovirus exposure and HLA in healthy donors. Study-level information: The approximately 600 first-cohort repertoires shared a platform with the 130 or so validation repertoires, as reported in a later analysis. The study's findings and limits: Through in vitro validation, a few CMV-associated chains were shown to be specific for CMV antigens. Cytomegalovirus-associated status was assigned to about 170 TCR beta chains.

The data were produced by immunoSEQ multiplex PCR, yet TCRdb's version contains in-frame clones alone and is incomplete. The sample consists of over 200,000 clones, approximately 86% of them appearing once. As for this clone: The antigen is unknown.

CDR3 length: 12 residues. The V gene's germline CDR1 is MNHNY and CDR2 SVGAGI (reference sequence). Trimming took off 8 bases at V and 4 bases at J, with 9 bases between the two ends. The V call is TRBV6-6, the J call TRBJ2-1; a possible D gene is TRBD1 (6 bases). This TCR derives from a woman aged 18-29 years in good health and CMV-seronegative. Sample: PBMCs. CDR3 sequence reads: CASGQTYNEQFF. In DNA form, the CDR3 reads TGTGCCAGCGGACAGACGTACAATGAGCAGTTCTTC.